The present T cell receptor beta chain was sequenced within a study of cytomegalovirus exposure and HLA in healthy donors. For the study at large: Earlier, about 179 million T cells were analyzed, and 117 million unique TCR beta sequences were found among them.

The CDR3 is made up of 15 amino acids. Germline V CDR1 and CDR2: MDHEN, SYDVKM. With 1 base clipped from V and 1 base from J, the junction kept 4 bases outside the gene matches. Each donor's status was that of a healthy bone marrow donor. This clone was counted a single time. Researchers ran the PCR with 60 Vbeta and 13 Jbeta primers. Assay used: immunoSEQ multiplex PCR; TCRdb lists only in-frame clones, some missing. There are 65,000 to 90,000 clones in the sample; roughly 86% occur only once, and about 2% lies in the top ten. The sample was PBMCs. This chain links TRBV28 with TRBJ2-7; 7 bases line up with TRBD2. The TCR comes from a man between 18 and 29 years old in good health and CMV-seronegative. The CDR3 sequence is CASSLSGGGSYEQYF. CDR3 in DNA: TGTGCCAGCAGTTTATCGGGGGGAGGGTCCTACGAGCAGTACTTC.